This note documents a single T cell receptor beta chain sequence. The target of this receptor is not known. Per-base quality was not reported, and no clone a single base away is much larger than it. Using the deep immunoSEQ assay, TCR CDR3 regions were amplified from genomic DNA by multiplex PCR. Extracted genomic DNA from each cell subset was distributed evenly across all wells of several immunoSEQ 96-well plates, and each plate was treated as a replicate. For sorted subsets, 150 to 250 ng genomic DNA, equal to some 28,000 T cell genomes, was loaded into each replicate PCR. Purified libraries were measured with a Qubit 3.0 fluorometer, size-checked on a Bioanalyzer 2100, and measured again with the KAPA Library Quantification kit. Every immunoSEQ 96-well plate was sequenced on a separate single-read 150-cycle Illumina NextSeq 550 flow cell. The original pipeline was this. Because the immunoSEQ output held only junctional sequences and lacked quality scores, the filtering could not match the filtering applied to full-length reads. To assign V/J genes and CDR3, sequences were annotated against IMGT germline references using PyIR, a Python wrapper for IgBLAST v1.9. Reads were filtered out if the reads had weak V/J assignments (E-value above 1e-6), no CDR3, stop codons, out-of-frame junctions, or ambiguous translated residues. V3J clonotypes were defined by identical inferred V gene, J gene, and CDR3 amino acid sequence. Percentage overlap between repertoires was calculated by dividing the number of shared unique clonotypes by the size of the smaller repertoire. Repertoire richness was assessed with RTK rarefaction, the Chao1 estimator, and Recon v2.1 estimates of unobserved clonotypes. For all TCRbeta clonotypes obtained by the gDNA method from several donors, generation probabilities were computed with OLGA. What TCRdb holds here is the immuneACCESS table cut down to in-frame rearrangements. Part of the clones is not present; checked against another copy, under half of the missing clones reflect an unresolved V gene, and the others are unexplained. D and trimming come from the DNA, and the V and J calls and clone size come from that table. A total of some 320,000 clones appear in this sample, around nine tenths of them only once. Jointly, the top ten make up 16% of the sample.

The data belong to a study of shared clonotypes between healthy human individuals (dated by TCRdb to the early 2020s). About the study as a whole: Three men and a couple of women, aged 18 to 49 years, made up the cohort. For each donor, CD4 naive and CD4 memory were each run on three plates, CD8 naive on two plates, and CD8 memory on one plate. To increase sequencing depth and limit assay-specific biases, TCR repertoire library preparation and sequencing were carried out by different laboratories using diverse techniques. Leukapheresis yielded between about 0.85 and 9.5 billion PBMCs per donor. To estimate repertoire size and how much clonotypes are shared between individuals, the study performed deep sequencing of blood TCR repertoires from roughly five healthy adults. The paper's findings and limits, for the study overall: Because the study included a small number of donors, the genetic and exposure-history diversity represented was limited. Pairwise subsampling led to the expectation that sequencing depth would affect the degree of clonotype sharing among donors. Across a few donors, approximately 5% of naive CD4, approximately 3.6% of naive CD8, 2% to 2.5% of memory CD4, and under 0.45% of memory CD8 clonotypes were shared. Even with the large sequencing depth, rarefaction of the sorted-subset datasets indicated that sequencing was incomplete. Higher generation probabilities were observed for clonotypes shared by all four sorted-subset donors than for non-shared clonotypes. Naive subsets generally had larger estimated clonotype richness than memory subsets did. Only blood was sampled, and tissue TCR repertoires likely differ from those in blood.

From its cysteine to its phenylalanine, the CDR3 spans 15 amino acids. The kept DNA is CDR3 alone, 45 bases in frame from the first base. The germline V gene specifies SQVTM as CDR1 and ANQGSEA as CDR2. Relative to germline, V is missing 5 bases and J is missing 5 bases, with 6 bases of the junction outside any gene match. Donors were healthy HIV-negative adults with no recently reported acute infections or vaccinations. Only Caucasian adults living in Nashville, Tennessee, USA were represented among the donors. The CD8 memory samples were a combination of magnetically selected CD45RO+ cells and CCR7-negative CD45RA+ effector memory (TemRA) cells. After blood collection by leukapheresis, PBMCs were isolated using Ficoll-Histopaque density gradient centrifugation and then cryopreserved in the vapor phase of liquid nitrogen. Purity and quantity of every magnetically sorted T cell population were checked by analytical flow cytometry. From each sorted fraction, genomic DNA was isolated and quantified by UV absorbance on a Nanodrop 2000c.

The sequenced material came from memory CD8+ T cells sorted from blood. The intended sense of this specimen's cell subset or site label: CD45RO+ cells pooled with CCR7-negative TemRA cells. The clonotype originates from a man between 18 and 35 years old in good health. The chain was built from TRBV29-1 and TRBJ2-1, and 13 bases in between align with TRBD2. The DNA is TGCAGCGTTTTTTTCGGGACTAGCGGGAACAATGAGCAGTTCTTC. Its translation is CSVFFGTSGNNEQFF.